Following are 2 T cell receptor beta chains from one sample sequenced in a study of neurological immune-mediated disorders. Time point: longitudinal time-point 1 (baseline). Using its own MiXCR run on the 5' RACE reads, TCRdb lists one record per CDR3 protein. The data show fewer than 55,000 distinct CDR3 sequences, 9% to 10% seen once. Specimen: PBMCs. The origin of the receptors is a woman in her thirties or forties in good health.

This clonotype has just a few counts. The CDR3 reads CSARPAGEKLFF. The CDR3, as DNA: TGCAGTGCCCGACCTGCGGGGGAAAAACTGTTTTTT. The V and J genes are TRBV20-1 and TRBJ1-4; D remains ambiguous. The V and J ends lost 6 bases and 8 bases respectively, with 13 bases between them. Looked up from germline, CDR1 is DFQATT and CDR2 is SNEGSKA (reference sequence). This CDR3 is built from 12 residues.

This clonotype was seen ten or more times. The rearrangement uses TRBV29-1 and TRBJ1-4, with D unresolved. Germline V CDR1 and CDR2: SQVTM, ANQGSEA. The CDR3 is 14 amino acids. With 7 bases removed from V and 6 bases from J, the gap between germline ends came to 18 bases. This CDR3 reads CSAGNGRSYEKLFF. The CDR3 nucleotides read TGCAGCGCCGGCAATGGCAGGAGTTATGAAAAACTGTTTTTT.